This TCR beta chain was obtained from a study of blood T cell repertoires in COVID-19. Whole-study context: Whether acute or convalescent, the COVID-19 samples came from the United States, Italy and Spain. Sources were T cells, B-cell-depleted T cells, or PBMCs; the material itself was cDNA or gDNA.

Original handling: Quantification of nucleated cells was approximated via reference gene primer amplification. Clones were read by immunoSEQ multiplex PCR, and TCRdb kept only the in-frame ones, dropping some. Clone size and the V and J calls come from that table; the DNA yielded D and trimming. The sample lists roughly 65,000 clones; around 85% were seen once. The CDR3 extends over 15 amino acids. CDR1 is SGHNT, CDR2 YENEEA, per germline. The V gene end was trimmed by 5 bases and the J gene end by 7 bases; junction bases not matched to a gene: 9. The TCR comes from a woman older than 75 with active or convalescent COVID-19. The sequenced sample was peripheral blood. The chain joins TRBV11-3 to TRBJ2-1; 9 nucleotides line up with TRBD2. The CDR3 region has the DNA TGTGCCAGCAGCCTAAGCGGGGGGAGCAATAATGAGCAGTTCTTC. As protein: CASSLSGGSNNEQFF.